These 5 T cell receptor beta chains were all obtained from the same sample, sequenced in a study of metastatic and nonmetastatic thyroid tumors. Until they underwent thyroid surgery, no patient had received any treatment. Using MiXCR, TCRdb reanalyzed the PCR reads. The sample yields 75,000 to 95,000 clones, roughly an eighth seen once. What was sequenced was blood. The receptors here all came from a female donor with papillary thyroid cancer or a benign thyroid nodule (not recorded which). Some clones in this sample may be carry-over from other donors' samples.

This clone was found a few times. The rearrangement uses TRBV12-3 or TRBV12-4 and TRBJ1-2; D is unresolved. V lost 6 bases and J lost 4, with 9 bases in between. The CDR3 length is 12 residues. The CDR3 reads CASRGLSYGYTF. The CDR3 region has the DNA TGTGCCAGCAGGGGCCTCAGCTATGGCTACACCTTC.

This clone came up many times. This chain connects TRBV7-9 to TRBJ2-2; 7 bases are shared with TRBD2. The ends lost 2 bases at V and 7 bases at J; junction bases unmatched: 7. Looked up from germline, CDR1 is SEHNR and CDR2 is FQNEAQ (reference sequence). This CDR3 region has 15 residues. The DNA of the CDR3 is TGTGCCAGCAGCTTAAATCGGCTAGCGGTCGGGGAGCTGTTTTTT. This translates into CASSLNRLAVGELFF.

This clone appeared many times. The genes are TRBV9 and TRBJ1-6; D gene ambiguous. V was clipped by 4 bases and J by 7 bases, with 21 bases between them. This CDR3 region has 17 residues. The germline gives CDR1 SGDLS, CDR2 YYNGEE. CDR3 DNA sequence: TGTGCCAGCAGCCCGATAAGTCAGACACCGCTGAATTCACCCCTCCACTTT. Translating gives CASSPISQTPLNSPLHF.

This clone was recorded only once. V and J are TRBV20-1 and TRBJ2-2, with D perhaps TRBD1 (6 bases). V gave up 7 bases and J gave up 11 bases, with 38 bases separating them. Looked up from germline, CDR1 is DFQATT and CDR2 is SNEGSKA (reference sequence). The CDR3 is made up of 19 amino acids. This CDR3 reads CSVSTRYRVMLVDFCELFF. The DNA of the CDR3 is TGCAGTGTTTCTACCCGGTACAGGGTTATGCTAGTCGATTTCTGTGAGCTGTTTTTT.

Ten or more counts support this clone. The same CDR3 arises from other DNA sequences in this sample as well. The V call is TRBV10-3, the J call TRBJ2-5; D is uncertain. The CDR3 spans 11 residues. In germline, CDR1 is ENHRY, CDR2 SYGVKD. The V and J ends lost 6 bases and 5 bases respectively, with 7 bases between them. The CDR3 sequence is CAISQSETQYF. The CDR3 DNA reads as TGTGCCATCAGCCAATCGGAGACCCAGTACTTC.